The next 8 T cell receptor beta chains were all read from a single sample in a study of blood T cell repertoires in COVID-19. Profiled with immunoSEQ multiplex PCR; TCRdb holds only in-frame clones, not every one. Here the sample spans around 62,000 clones, around 89% being singletons. The sequenced sample consisted of PBMCs or T cells enriched from blood (not recorded which). Receptors were obtained from a woman aged 35 to 49 who had recovered from COVID-19.

The sample holds one count of this clone. The rearrangement links TRBV5-1 to TRBJ2-7, with 9 nucleotides matching TRBD1. The germline V gene encodes CDR1 SGHRS and CDR2 YFSETQ. Trimming took 4 bases from V and 3 from J; bases not matched to a gene: 8. The CDR3 has 15 residues. Here the CDR3 DNA reads TGCGCCAGCAGCGCTCCGGACAGGGGCATCTACGAGCAGTACTTC. Protein: CASSAPDRGIYEQYF.

The rearrangement links TRBV6-5 to TRBJ2-3; the match to TRBD2 covers 14 bases. V dropped 5 bases and J dropped 6; count of bases not matched to a gene: 4. CDR3 length: 15 residues. In germline, CDR1 is MNHEY, CDR2 SVGAGI. In DNA form, the CDR3 reads TGTGCCAGCAGTCGGACTAGCGGGGGGCTCGATACGCAGTATTTT. Translating it yields CASSRTSGGLDTQYF.

The V call is TRBV20-1, the J call TRBJ2-3; D not certain. Trimming removed 3 bases from V and 2 bases from J, with 6 bases in between. From germline, CDR1 is DFQATT and CDR2 SNEGSKA (reference sequence). CDR3 length: 12 residues. CDR3 sequence reads: CSASPSTDTQYF. CDR3 nucleotides: TGCAGTGCTAGTCCCTCCACAGATACGCAGTATTTT.

The rearrangement uses TRBV6-5 and TRBJ2-2, with 9 bases aligning to TRBD1. The V and J ends lost 5 bases and 1 base, in that order; junction bases with no gene match: 2. The V gene's germline CDR1 is MNHEY and CDR2 SVGAGI. CDR3 length: 15 residues. CDR3 in amino acids: CASSPGQGNTGELFF. In nucleotides, the CDR3 is TGTGCCAGCAGTCCGGGACAGGGGAACACCGGGGAGCTGTTTTTT.

The V and J genes are TRBV11-2 and TRBJ1-1, with TRBD1 as a possible D gene (5 bases). V lost 5 bases to trimming and J lost 2 bases, with 12 bases between them. The germline V gene encodes CDR1 SGHAT and CDR2 FQNNGV. This CDR3 is built from 14 residues. The CDR3 is CASSPLTVNTEAFF. Here the CDR3 DNA reads TGTGCCAGCAGCCCACTGACAGTTAACACTGAAGCTTTCTTT. Full variable domain (rest looked up from reference TRBV11-2 and TRBJ1-1): EAGVAQSPRYKIIEKRQSVAFWCNPISGHATLYWYQQILGQGPKLLIQFQNNGVVDDSQLPKDRFSAERLKGVDSTLKIQPAKLEDSAVYLCASSPLTVNTEAFFGQGTRLTVV.

The chain is built from TRBV20-1 and TRBJ2-1; a weak D match, TRBD2 (6 bases). CDR3 length: 15 amino acids. V was clipped by 3 bases and J by 4 bases, with 16 bases between them. Per the germline V gene, CDR1 is DFQATT and CDR2 is SNEGSKA (reference sequence). CDR3 bases: TGCAGTGCTAGTCCCGACAGTCGGGGGTACAATGAGCAGTTCTTC. Residues: CSASPDSRGYNEQFF.

The CDR3 sequence is CATSAQTGYYEQYF. In DNA form, the CDR3 reads TGTGCCACCAGCGCCCAGACAGGGTACTACGAGCAGTACTTC. This chain uses TRBV15 with TRBJ2-7, with 7 bases aligning to TRBD1. The V segment lost 5 bases and the J segment 3 bases; nucleotides outside the gene matches: 7. CDR1 and CDR2 (germline): LNHNV, YYDKDF (reference sequence). The CDR3 runs to 14 residues.

This chain uses TRBV21-1 with TRBJ1-1. TRBV21-1 is listed as a pseudogene. The CDR3 runs 15 residues. The CDR3 protein is CASSRGADLNTEAFF. CDR3 DNA: TGTGCCAGCAGCCGGGGGGCAGATTTGAACACTGAAGCTTTCTTT.